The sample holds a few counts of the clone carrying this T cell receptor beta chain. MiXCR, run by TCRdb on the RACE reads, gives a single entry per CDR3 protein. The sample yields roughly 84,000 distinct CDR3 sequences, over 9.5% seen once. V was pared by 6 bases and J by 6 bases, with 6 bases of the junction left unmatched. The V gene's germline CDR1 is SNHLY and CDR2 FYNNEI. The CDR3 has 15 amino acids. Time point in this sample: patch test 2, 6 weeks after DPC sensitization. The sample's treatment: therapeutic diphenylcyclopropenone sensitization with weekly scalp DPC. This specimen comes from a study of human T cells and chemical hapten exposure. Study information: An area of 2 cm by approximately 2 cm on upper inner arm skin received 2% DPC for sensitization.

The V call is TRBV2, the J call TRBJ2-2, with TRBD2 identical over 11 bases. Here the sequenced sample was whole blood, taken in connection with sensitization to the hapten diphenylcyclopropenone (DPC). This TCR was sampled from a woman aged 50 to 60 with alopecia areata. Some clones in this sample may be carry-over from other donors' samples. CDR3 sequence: CASRETSGRPGELFF. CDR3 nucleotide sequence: TGTGCCAGCAGAGAAACTAGCGGGAGACCCGGGGAGCTGTTTTTT. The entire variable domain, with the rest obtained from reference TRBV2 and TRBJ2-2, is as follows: EPEVTQTPSHQVTQMGQEVILRCVPISNHLYFYWYRQILGQKVEFLVSFYNNEISEKSEIFDDQFSVERPDGSNFTLKIRSTKLEDSAMYFCASRETSGRPGELFFGEGSRLTVL.